This T cell receptor beta chain originates from a study of patients and donors after allogeneic stem cell transplantation. TCRdb called the RT-PCR reads again in MiXCR, with one record for every CDR3 protein. Of fewer than 250,000 distinct CDR3 sequences listed, roughly an eighth are singletons. The specimen sequenced was blood, either unsorted or a sorted T cell fraction (not recorded which). This receptor was obtained from a human donor who was either an allogeneic HSCT recipient or a stem cell or donor lymphocyte infusion donor (not recorded which). It is not recorded whose cells these are; they may come from a transplant donor.

CDR3 sequence (DNA): TGTGCCAGCAGCCAAGATCTTAGGCGGCCAGAGCTGTTTTTT. Its protein is CASSQDLRRPELFF. The rearrangement uses TRBV3-1 and TRBJ1-4; no clear D gene. V was trimmed by 0 bases and J by 14 bases, leaving 16 bases between them. Germline CDR1 LGHDT, CDR2 YNNKEL (reference sequence). The length of the CDR3 is 14 residues.